Shown below are 9 T cell receptor beta chains from a single sample sequenced in a study of beta chain features in type 1 diabetes. Every isolated RNA sample was fully reverse transcribed, so sequencing captured expressed TCRB transcripts. Method: immunoSEQ multiplex PCR; TCRdb's copy keeps in-frame clones and lacks some. The table lists some 360,000 clones, 15% to 20% of them singletons. Sequencing was carried out using naive CD4+ T cells from blood. The receptors were gathered from a woman aged 18-35 years in good health.

This chain joins TRBV10-3 and TRBJ2-1; TRBD2 matches at 11 bases. Germline values: CDR1 ENHRY, CDR2 SYGVKD. The CDR3 sequence is 15 residues long. V shed 8 bases, J shed 4 bases, and the junction held 7 bases outside the gene matches. The CDR3 sequence: CAIGTASGRYNEQFF. In nucleotides, the CDR3 is TGTGCCATCGGAACCGCTAGCGGGAGGTACAATGAGCAGTTCTTC.

Concerning this clone itself: Without the conserved terminal phenylalanine or tryptophan, this CDR3 likely stems from a read error. It is unclear where the CDR3 begins or ends on the DNA, so no DNA is shown, and the CDR3 is as TCRdb lists it. This sequence joins TRBV11-2 and TRBJ2-3; TRBD1 is the table's D call, not checked against the DNA. Germline CDR1 is SGHAT and CDR2 is FQNNGV. The CDR3 contains 13 residues when both ends are counted. CDR3 in amino acids: CASSLGSEGAYWM.

The gene calls are TRBV27 and TRBJ1-2; D call uncertain. With 3 bases removed from V and 5 bases from J, the gap between germline ends came to 7 bases. The V gene's germline CDR1 is MNHEY and CDR2 SMNVEV (reference sequence). The CDR3 has 12 residues. The CDR3 sequence: CASSFRGYGYTF. CDR3 sequence (DNA): TGTGCCAGCAGTTTTAGAGGATATGGCTACACCTTC.

The sample holds a few counts of this clone. The chain joins TRBV6-5 to TRBJ2-5, with D possibly matching TRBD2 (5 bases). Trimming shortened V by 8 bases and J by 5 bases, and 15 bases separated the two germline ends. This CDR3 is 13 amino acids long. The germline CDR1 and CDR2 sequences are MNHEY and SVGAGI. This CDR3 is CASSGEGGETQYF. The DNA of the CDR3 is TGTGCCAGCTCTGGAGAGGGTGGGGAGACCCAGTACTTC.

The CDR3 nucleotides read TGTGCCAGCAGCTCCCGGGACAGAGAGACCCAGTACTTC. Protein: CASSSRDRETQYF. The chain combines TRBV5-4 with TRBJ2-5; TRBD1 agrees at 7 bases. There are 13 residues in the CDR3. V trimming: 3 bases; J trimming: 4 bases; junction bases outside the gene matches: 3. Germline lookup yields CDR1 SGHNT and CDR2 YYREEE (reference sequence).

In this sample, this clone turned up a few times. The chain has TRBV20-1 and TRBJ1-5, with D hard to call. The CDR3 contains 11 residues. The germline CDR1 and CDR2 sequences are DFQATT and SNEGSKA (reference sequence). Trimming took 2 bases from V and 6 from J, leaving 5 bases between them. CDR3 protein: CSARLRQPQHF. The CDR3 DNA is TGCAGTGCTAGACTCCGTCAGCCCCAGCATTTT.

This clone was seen only a few times. This chain links TRBV7-9 with TRBJ1-1, with TRBD1 as a possible D gene (5 bases). Germline-derived CDR1 and CDR2 are SEHNR and FQNEAQ (reference sequence). Trimming removed 1 base at V and 10 bases at J, with 10 bases between. This CDR3 contains 12 residues. CDR3 in amino acids: CASSLESRGAFF. In DNA, the CDR3 is TGTGCCAGCAGCTTAGAAAGTAGGGGAGCTTTCTTT.

CDR3 region: CASSLRARTSVVGDTQYF. CDR3 sequence (DNA): TGTGCCAGCAGCTTACGTGCACGGACTAGCGTTGTTGGAGATACGCAGTATTTT. The V and J genes are TRBV7-2 and TRBJ2-3; 9 bases are shared with TRBD2. Germline values: CDR1 SGHTA, CDR2 FQGNSA. The trim removed 2 bases at V and 5 bases at J, leaving 14 bases unmatched. This CDR3 has 18 amino acids.

This clone was seen more than once but under ten times. The rearrangement links TRBV13 to TRBJ2-7; a weak D match, TRBD2 (7 bases). The CDR3 length is 16 residues. The V end lost 5 bases, the J end lost 1 base, and 18 bases lay between the germline ends. Germline V gives CDR1 PRHDT, CDR2 FYEKMQ (reference sequence). CDR3 residues: CASSPGGGGSSYEQYF. CDR3 DNA sequence: TGTGCCAGCAGCCCTGGCGGGGGCGGGAGTTCCTACGAGCAGTACTTC.